This T cell receptor (beta chain) was recorded in a study of cytomegalovirus exposure and HLA in healthy donors. Worth noting for this clone: Its antigen is as yet unknown.

Study-level points and caveats: There were some public TCRs occurring in many donors, but most TCR sequences were rare.

Primers included in the PCR were 60 Vbeta and 13 Jbeta primers. Here immunoSEQ multiplex PCR was the method, and the copy in TCRdb shows in-frame clones only, minus some. This table has about 140,000 clones, around 77% appearing once. The germline CDR1 and CDR2 sequences are KGHSH and LQKENI. This CDR3 has 14 residues. V trimming: 6 bases; J trimming: 6 bases; junction bases outside the gene matches: 7. The TCR originated in a woman in her forties or fifties in good health and CMV-seronegative. The genes are TRBV18 and TRBJ2-3; 9 bases line up with TRBD2. The source material was PBMCs. The CDR3 reads CASSPAGGRDTQYF. In nucleotides, the CDR3 is TGTGCCAGCTCCCCGGCGGGGGGGAGGGATACGCAGTATTTT. Using reference TRBV18 and TRBJ2-3 for the parts outside the CDR3, the full variable domain is NAGVMQNPRHLVRRRGQEARLRCSPMKGHSHVYWYRQLPEEGLKFMVYLQKENIIDESGMPKERFSAEFPKEGPSILRIQQVVRGDSAAYFCASSPAGGRDTQYFGPGTRLTVL.